This note documents a single T cell receptor (beta chain) sequence. What it binds is unknown. This record belongs to a study of Tregs in tolerant kidney transplant recipients. Study outcomes and limitations: Activated donor B cell expansion appeared to reveal the most relevant donor-specific TCRbeta repertoire.

Clones were read by immunoSEQ multiplex PCR, and TCRdb kept only the in-frame ones, dropping some. The sample contains tens of thousands of clones, approximately 91% of which appear only once. The sample here was CD4+ T cells from blood, taken before the transplant. This sequence was found in a human donor who received a combined kidney and bone marrow transplant.

CDR3 coding DNA: TGTGCCAGCAGTACGGGACAGGGTTTTACTGAAGCTTTCTTT. Residues: CASSTGQGFTEAFF. The rearrangement links TRBV28 to TRBJ1-1, with 9 positions matching TRBD1. V lost 5 bases to trimming and J lost 5 bases; unmatched junction nucleotides: 6. The CDR3 length is 14 residues. Germline-derived CDR1 and CDR2 are MDHEN and SYDVKM.